A single sample gave rise to the 5 T cell receptor beta chains below, sequenced in a study of blood T cell repertoires in COVID-19. Method: immunoSEQ multiplex PCR; TCRdb's copy keeps in-frame clones and lacks some. Here the sample spans about 160,000 clones, approximately 86% being singletons. Sequencing was performed on peripheral blood. The receptors were sampled from a woman in her sixties with active or convalescent COVID-19.

This sequence joins TRBV5-1 and TRBJ1-4; TRBD1 is a possible D gene (6 bases). The CDR3 is 14 amino acids. Trimming removed 6 bases at V and 4 bases at J, with 13 bases between. The germline gives CDR1 SGHRS, CDR2 YFSETQ. The CDR3 sequence is CASNTGSGNEKLFF. CDR3 nucleotide sequence: TGCGCCAGCAACACAGGGTCGGGTAATGAAAAACTGTTTTTT.

This clone was observed a few times. CDR3 amino acids: CASRWASMNTEAFF. For the CDR3, the DNA is TGTGCCAGTAGGTGGGCAAGCATGAACACTGAAGCTTTCTTT. The chain recombines TRBV19 with TRBJ1-1; D ambiguous. Germline CDR1 and CDR2: LNHDA and SQIVND (reference sequence). The CDR3 runs 14 residues. Trimming removed 6 bases from V and 0 bases from J, with 11 bases in between.

The chain is built from TRBV6-1 and TRBJ1-1, with TRBD1 matching over 7 bases. V lost 4 bases, J lost 4 bases, and 6 bases stayed unmatched. CDR1 MNHNS and CDR2 SASEGT come from the germline V gene. CDR3 length: 14 residues. This CDR3 is CASSVEQGSTEAFF. The DNA of the CDR3 is TGTGCCAGCAGTGTAGAACAGGGGAGCACTGAAGCTTTCTTT.

This clone was seen more than once but under ten times. This chain links TRBV7-9 with TRBJ1-1, with D perhaps matching TRBD1 (5 bases). The CDR3 is 14 amino acids. Trimming took off 5 bases at V and 4 bases at J, with 14 bases between the two ends. CDR1 and CDR2 from the germline V gene are SEHNR and FQNEAQ (reference sequence). The CDR3, as DNA: TGTGCCAGCAGCCCCGAGGGAGGGGTCACTGAAGCTTTCTTT. It is translated as CASSPEGGVTEAFF.

The V and J genes are TRBV15 and TRBJ2-1, with 8 bases identical to TRBD2. The CDR3 spans 14 residues. The trim removed 8 bases at V and 2 bases at J, leaving 5 bases unmatched. Germline values: CDR1 LNHNV, CDR2 YYDKDF (reference sequence). CDR3 in DNA: TGTGCCACCCAGCCAGCGGGGGCCTACAATGAGCAGTTCTTC. As protein: CATQPAGAYNEQFF. Supplemented by reference TRBV15 and TRBJ2-1, the full variable domain reads DAMVIQNPRYQVTQFGKPVTLSCSQTLNHNVMYWYQQKSSQAPKLLFHYYDKDFNNEADTPDNFQSRRPNTSFCFLDIRSPGLGDTAMYLCATQPAGAYNEQFFGPGTRLTVL.